This T cell receptor beta chain came from a study of T cells in Graves' hyperthyroidism and ophthalmopathy. RNA transcripts gave rise to amplified TCR beta CDR3 regions. RT-PCR in the first round (using the HTBI primer set) targeted the TCR CDR3. Each CDR3 protein gets one entry after TCRdb re-called the multiplex PCR reads with MiXCR. The sample has around 480,000 distinct CDR3 sequences, about 15% seen once; the top ten hold less than 20%. As regards this clonotype: One base away lies a much larger clone, so this may be a sequencing read error.

The CDR3 is 16 amino acids. The V and J ends lost 4 bases and 4 bases, in that order; junction bases with no gene match: 6. Germline lookup yields CDR1 MDHEN and CDR2 SYDVKM. The chain links TRBV28 to TRBJ2-2; 10 bases agree with TRBD2. The source material was blood. The source is a woman under 30 with Graves' hyperthyroidism. The CDR3 DNA reads as TGTGCCAGCAGTTCCCCCCAGCGGGAGGGCACCGGGGAGCTGTTTTTT. It yields the protein CASSSPQREGTGELFF.